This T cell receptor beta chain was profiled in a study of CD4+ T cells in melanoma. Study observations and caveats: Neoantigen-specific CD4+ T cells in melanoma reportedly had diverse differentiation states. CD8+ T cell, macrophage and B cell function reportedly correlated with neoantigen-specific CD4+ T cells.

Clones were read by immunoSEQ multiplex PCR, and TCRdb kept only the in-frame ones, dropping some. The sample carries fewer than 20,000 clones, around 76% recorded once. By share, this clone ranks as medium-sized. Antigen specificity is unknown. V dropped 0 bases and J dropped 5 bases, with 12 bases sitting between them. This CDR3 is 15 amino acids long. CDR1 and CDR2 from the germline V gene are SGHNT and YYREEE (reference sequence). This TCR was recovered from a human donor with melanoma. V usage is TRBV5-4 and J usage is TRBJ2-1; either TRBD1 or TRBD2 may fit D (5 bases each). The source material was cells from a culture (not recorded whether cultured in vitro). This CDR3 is CASSLERGSHNEQFF. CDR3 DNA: TGTGCCAGCAGCTTGGAGAGGGGATCGCACAATGAGCAGTTCTTC.